The sample holds many counts of the clone carrying this T cell receptor beta chain. Its antigen is not identified. The CDR3 spans 17 residues. CDR1 and CDR2 (germline): MGHRA, YSYEKL. With 0 bases clipped from V and 5 bases from J, the junction kept 7 bases outside the gene matches. Treg sorting used a CD4+CD25+CD127-/low gate. Study-wide findings and caveats: Whole repertoires were not studied in the larger cohort, only one V-J beta rearrangement.

MiXCR was run by TCRdb on the 5' RACE reads, yielding one entry per CDR3 protein. The sample consists of over 25,000 distinct CDR3 sequences, roughly 30% of them appearing once. This clonotype originated in a female donor with breast cancer. The chain is built from TRBV4-1 and TRBJ1-4; 9 bases are shared with TRBD1. The specimen sequenced was tumor-infiltrating Tregs sorted from the breast tumor. The CDR3 nucleotides read TGCGCCAGCAGCCAAGAGCCACAGGGGGCTACGAATGAAAAACTGTTTTTT. Translation: CASSQEPQGATNEKLFF.